The 9 T cell receptor beta chains in this list originate from one sample, sequenced in a study of T-cell memory formation after mild COVID-19. In TCRdb, the 5' RACE reads were re-called with MiXCR into one record per CDR3 protein. The table includes about 250,000 distinct CDR3 sequences, 15% detected once. Sequencing used PBMCs or a T cell subset sorted from them (not recorded which). The receptors come from an adult woman who had mild COVID-19 (a few samples of this study predate the infection). Cell type and time point are not known.

A few counts support this clonotype. CDR3 region: CSARVGSNQPQHF. The CDR3 nucleotides are TGCAGTGCTAGGGTAGGGAGCAATCAGCCCCAGCATTTT. V and J are TRBV20-1 and TRBJ1-5; D gene ambiguous. CDR1 is DFQATT, CDR2 SNEGSKA, per germline (reference sequence). The CDR3 length is 13 residues. V was shortened by 3 bases and J by 1 base, with 7 bases between the two germline ends.

The rearrangement links TRBV5-1 to TRBJ1-2; D gene unclear. This CDR3 contains 13 residues. V lost 2 bases and J 4 bases, leaving 9 bases between the germline ends. CDR1 and CDR2 (germline): SGHRS, YFSETQ. CDR3 nucleotide sequence: TGCGCCAGCAGCTTTGCAGAGGCCTATGGCTACACCTTC. This sequence encodes CASSFAEAYGYTF.

A few counts support this clonotype. The chain has TRBV11-3 and TRBJ1-1; perhaps TRBD1 as D (5 bases). V was pared by 6 bases and J by 10 bases, with 42 bases between. In germline, CDR1 is SGHNT, CDR2 YENEEA. The CDR3 has 21 residues. The CDR3 sequence is CASRLKRHGEGVISSLVGAFF. The DNA for the CDR3 is TGTGCCAGCAGGTTAAAACGTCACGGGGAAGGGGTAATATCGTCGTTGGTGGGAGCTTTCTTT.

The chain links TRBV20-1 to TRBJ1-4, with D possibly matching TRBD1 (6 bases). CDR1 DFQATT and CDR2 SNEGSKA come from the germline V gene (reference sequence). Trimming removed 3 bases from V and 7 bases from J, with 12 bases in between. This CDR3 has 13 amino acids. In DNA, the CDR3 is TGCAGTGCTAGTCCGGGACACTTTGAAAAACTGTTTTTT. Its protein product is CSASPGHFEKLFF.

V and J are TRBV11-1 and TRBJ2-3; D is ambiguous. V dropped 1 base and J dropped 3 bases, with 5 bases sitting between them. CDR1 and CDR2 (germline): SGHAT, FQDESV (reference sequence). The CDR3 runs to 13 residues. CDR3 DNA sequence: TGTGCCAGCAGCTTAGAGCAGACAGATACGCAGTATTTT. Its protein is CASSLEQTDTQYF.

The V call is TRBV12-3 or TRBV12-4, the J call TRBJ2-3; 7 bases map to TRBD1. Germline trimming cut 5 bases from V and 2 bases from J; bases unmatched to any gene: 7. The length of the CDR3 is 15 residues. The CDR3 loop reads CASSKRTGPTDTQYF. The CDR3 coding sequence is TGTGCCAGCAGTAAACGGACAGGTCCCACAGATACGCAGTATTTT.

The gene calls are TRBV4-2 and TRBJ2-7; D remains unclear. The CDR3 loop spans 13 amino acids. CDR1 is LGHNA and CDR2 is YNFKEQ in the germline V gene. Trimming removed 0 bases at V and 0 bases at J, with 3 bases between. The CDR3, as DNA: TGTGCCAGCAGCCAAGAGATCTCCTACGAGCAGTACTTC. This codes for CASSQEISYEQYF.

This chain links TRBV2 with TRBJ1-2; 7 nucleotides line up with TRBD1. The CDR3 consists of 14 residues. Per the germline V gene, CDR1 is SNHLY and CDR2 is FYNNEI. The J segment lost 5 bases and the V segment lost 6 bases, leaving 9 bases of the junction unmatched. This CDR3 is CASSPQGTGYGYTF. The CDR3 DNA is TGTGCCAGCAGCCCACAGGGGACTGGGTATGGCTACACCTTC.

Only a few counts were recorded for this clonotype. V is TRBV2 and J is TRBJ2-3; weak D call: TRBD1 (6 bases). V was shortened by 2 bases and J by 12 bases, with 18 bases between the two germline ends. The CDR3 sequence is 14 residues long. CDR1 SNHLY and CDR2 FYNNEI come from the germline V gene. Here the CDR3 reads CASSETLSRGPQYF. The CDR3 DNA reads TGTGCCAGCAGTGAAACCCTGAGCAGGGGCCCACAGTATTTT.